The clone carrying this TCR beta chain was detected ten times or more. The sample is drawn from a study of CD8 T cells in ankylosing spondylitis. The CDR3 has 18 amino acids. Germline lookup yields CDR1 SNHLY and CDR2 FYNNEI. Deletions cut 2 bases from V and 9 bases from J, with 23 bases between. Construction of TCR beta libraries was performed using quantitative 5'-RACE with molecular barcodes. One entry per CDR3 protein, called by TCRdb with MiXCR from the 5' RACE reads. The table shows about 130,000 distinct CDR3 sequences, with about 7% occurring only once. The material sequenced was blood, either unsorted or a sorted T cell fraction (not recorded which). This chain connects TRBV2 to TRBJ1-6; D gene ambiguous. This receptor was identified in a female donor with ankylosing spondylitis or in good health (not recorded which). CDR3 loop: CASSERMMAGPAPSPLHF. In DNA, the CDR3 is TGTGCCAGCAGTGAACGTATGATGGCTGGCCCGGCCCCTTCACCCCTCCACTTT.